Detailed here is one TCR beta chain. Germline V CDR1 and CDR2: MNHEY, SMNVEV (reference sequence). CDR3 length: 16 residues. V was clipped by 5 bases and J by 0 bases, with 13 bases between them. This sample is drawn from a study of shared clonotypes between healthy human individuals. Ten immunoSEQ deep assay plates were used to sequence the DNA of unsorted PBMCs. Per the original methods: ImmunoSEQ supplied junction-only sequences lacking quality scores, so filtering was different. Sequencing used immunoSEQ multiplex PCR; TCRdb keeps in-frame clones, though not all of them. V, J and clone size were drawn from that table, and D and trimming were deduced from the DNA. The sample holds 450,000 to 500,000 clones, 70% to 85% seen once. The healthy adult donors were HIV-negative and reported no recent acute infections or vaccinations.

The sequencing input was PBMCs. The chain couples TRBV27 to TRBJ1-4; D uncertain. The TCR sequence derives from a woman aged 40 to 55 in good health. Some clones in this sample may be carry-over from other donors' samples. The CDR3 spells CASSPRRAATNEKLFF. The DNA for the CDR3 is TGTGCCAGCAGTCCCCGGAGGGCCGCAACTAATGAAAAACTGTTTTTT.